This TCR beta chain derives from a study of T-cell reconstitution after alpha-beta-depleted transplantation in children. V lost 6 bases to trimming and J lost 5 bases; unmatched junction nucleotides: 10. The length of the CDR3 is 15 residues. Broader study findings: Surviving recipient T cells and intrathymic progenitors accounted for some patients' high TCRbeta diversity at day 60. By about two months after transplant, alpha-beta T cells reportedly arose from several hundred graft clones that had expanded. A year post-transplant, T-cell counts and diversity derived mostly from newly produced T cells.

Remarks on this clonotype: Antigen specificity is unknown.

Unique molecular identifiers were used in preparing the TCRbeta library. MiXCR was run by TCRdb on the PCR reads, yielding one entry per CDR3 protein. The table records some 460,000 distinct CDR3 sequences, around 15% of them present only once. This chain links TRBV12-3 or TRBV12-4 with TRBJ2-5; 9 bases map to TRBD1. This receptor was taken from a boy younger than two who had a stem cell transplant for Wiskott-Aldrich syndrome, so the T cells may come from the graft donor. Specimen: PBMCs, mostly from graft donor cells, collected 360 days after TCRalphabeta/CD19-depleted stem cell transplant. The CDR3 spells CASRTGQGLRETQYF. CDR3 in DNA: TGTGCCAGCAGAACGGGACAGGGCTTACGGGAGACCCAGTACTTC.